Following are 3 T cell receptor beta chains from one sample sequenced in a study of cytomegalovirus exposure and HLA in healthy donors. With 60 Vbeta and 13 Jbeta primers, the PCR was carried out. Produced via immunoSEQ multiplex PCR; TCRdb's table is partial and in-frame only. The table shows around 90,000 clones, with 65% occurring only once. The sample comprised PBMCs. The receptors here all came from a boy aged 10-17 years in good health and CMV-seropositive.

This sequence joins TRBV6-1 and TRBJ2-1; 11 bases are a match to TRBD2. Germline loops: CDR1 MNHNS, CDR2 SASEGT. V gave up 11 bases and J gave up 6 bases; unmatched junction bases: 9. The length of the CDR3 is 14 residues. CDR3 coding DNA: TGTGCCGGTACTAGCGGGAGATTGGGCAATGAGCAGTTCTTC. This gives the protein CAGTSGRLGNEQFF.

This chain uses TRBV29-1 with TRBJ2-5; 7 bases line up with TRBD1. Trimming took 7 bases from V and 5 from J; bases not matched to a gene: 4. Germline loops: CDR1 SQVTM, CDR2 ANQGSEA. There are 11 residues in the CDR3. The CDR3 spells CSDRGGETQYF. DNA for the CDR3: TGCAGCGACAGGGGTGGGGAGACCCAGTACTTC.

In this sample, this clone turned up a few times. The V gene is TRBV4-3, the J gene TRBJ2-7; 8 bases fit TRBD2. Germline CDR1 reads LGHNA; CDR2 reads YSLEER. V trimming: 3 bases; J trimming: 0 bases; junction bases outside the gene matches: 4. The length of the CDR3 is 15 residues. The CDR3 loop is CASSHSLADSYEQYF. The DNA of the CDR3 is TGCGCCAGCAGCCATTCACTAGCGGACTCCTACGAGCAGTACTTC.